A selection of T cell receptor beta chains follows, all from one sample in a study of patients and donors after allogeneic stem cell transplantation. TCRdb redid the calling of the RT-PCR reads with MiXCR, one entry per CDR3 protein. The data show approximately 140,000 distinct CDR3 sequences, roughly two fifths seen once. The sample comprised blood, either unsorted or a sorted T cell fraction (not recorded which). These receptors were taken from a human donor who was either an allogeneic HSCT recipient or a stem cell or donor lymphocyte infusion donor (not recorded which). It is not recorded whose cells these are; they may come from a transplant donor. Each CDR3 is given with its conserved first and last residue. Each record gives: V gene, D gene, J gene, clone size, CDR3 protein, CDR3 DNA. A D gene is named only where the DNA matches it firmly. Some rows mark clone size as missing; the rest say once, few, many or name a class of expanded clone.

TRBV7-2	NA	TRBJ1-6	NA	CASSPGRLLNSPLHF	TGTGCCAGCAGCCCCGGCAGGCTACTTAATTCACCCCTCCACTTT
TRBV13	NA	TRBJ2-1	NA	CASSRQHEQFF	TGTGCCAGCAGCCGCCAGCATGAGCAGTTCTTC
TRBV11-1	NA	TRBJ2-7	NA	CASSLARGPSYEQYF	TGTGCCAGCAGCTTAGCGCGGGGGCCCTCCTACGAGCAGTACTTC
TRBV29-1	TRBD1	TRBJ1-6	NA	CSVATGGRNSPLHF	TGCAGCGTTGCCACAGGGGGAAGAAATTCACCCCTCCACTTT
TRBV15	TRBD1	TRBJ1-4	few	CAIAGGAVGDEKLFF	TGTGCCATCGCAGGGGGCGCGGTTGGTGATGAAAAACTGTTTTTT
TRBV5-6	TRBD1	TRBJ2-7	NA	CASSPGTGLSEQYF	TGTGCCAGCAGCCCTGGGACAGGGCTAAGCGAGCAGTACTTC
TRBV6-5	NA	TRBJ1-4	few	CASSPTADNEKLFF	TGTGCCAGCAGTCCCACTGCGGACAATGAAAAACTGTTTTTT
TRBV28	NA	TRBJ1-2	NA	CASSDYNYGYTF	TGTGCCAGCAGTGATTACAACTATGGCTACACCTTC
TRBV24-1	NA	TRBJ2-1	few	CATSEAQANEQFF	TGTGCCACCAGTGAAGCACAAGCCAATGAGCAGTTCTTC
TRBV5-1	NA	TRBJ1-6	few	CASSLGDGLNSPLHF	TGCGCCAGCAGCCTGGGTGACGGTCTAAATTCACCCCTCCACTTT
TRBV9	NA	TRBJ2-2	NA	CASSTPTRGGPNTGELFF	TGTGCCAGCAGCACACCTACTAGGGGGGGCCCGAACACCGGGGAGCTGTTTTTT
TRBV20-1	NA	TRBJ1-2	few	CSAFLTGANYGYTF	TGCAGTGCTTTTTTGACAGGAGCCAACTATGGCTACACCTTC
TRBV20-1	TRBD1	TRBJ1-6	medium-sized	CSARTGSSPLHF	TGCAGTGCTAGGACAGGGTCATCACCCCTCCACTTT
TRBV12-3/TRBV12-4	NA	TRBJ2-3	NA	CASTATDTQYF	TGTGCCAGCACCGCCACAGATACGCAGTATTTT
TRBV9	NA	TRBJ2-5	few	CASSVAGYETQYF	TGTGCCAGCAGCGTAGCTGGGTACGAGACCCAGTACTTC
TRBV20-1	TRBD1	TRBJ1-2	NA	CSARRDRGYGYTF	TGCAGTGCCAGACGGGACAGGGGCTATGGCTACACCTTC
TRBV28	NA	TRBJ1-2	NA	CASSLLRQGGGYTF	TGTGCCAGCAGTTTATTAAGGCAGGGTGGTGGCTACACCTTC
TRBV10-3	NA	TRBJ1-5	few	CAISEKAGKFSNQPQHF	TGTGCCATCAGTGAGAAGGCAGGGAAGTTTAGCAATCAGCCCCAGCATTTT
TRBV6-5	NA	TRBJ1-6	NA	CASSYSGGSSPLHF	TGTGCCAGCAGTTACTCCGGGGGAAGTTCACCCCTCCACTTT
TRBV12-3/TRBV12-4	NA	TRBJ2-5	few	CASTTQGGQAETQYF	TGTGCCAGCACCACTCAGGGAGGACAGGCAGAGACCCAGTACTTC
TRBV9	NA	TRBJ2-3	NA	CASSVFGVRGADTQYF	TGTGCCAGCAGCGTATTCGGAGTACGGGGAGCAGATACGCAGTATTTT
TRBV12-3/TRBV12-4	NA	TRBJ1-3	few	CASSSGPGNTIYF	TGTGCCAGCAGTTCAGGGCCCGGAAACACCATATATTTT
TRBV4-3	NA	TRBJ2-1	NA	CASSQETVSSYNEQFF	TGCGCCAGCAGCCAAGAAACAGTGAGCTCCTACAATGAGCAGTTCTTC
TRBV7-6	TRBD1	TRBJ1-1	few	CASSLAAQGAGTEAFF	TGTGCCAGCAGCTTAGCGGCTCAGGGGGCGGGAACTGAAGCTTTCTTT
TRBV15	TRBD2	TRBJ2-1	NA	CATSRDSIAGSNEQFF	TGTGCCACCAGCAGAGATTCAATAGCGGGCAGCAATGAGCAGTTCTTC